The subject of this entry is one T cell receptor (beta chain). This specimen comes from a study of cytomegalovirus exposure and HLA in healthy donors. Per the germline V gene, CDR1 is SGHDT and CDR2 is YYEEEE. V lost 0 bases and J 6 bases, leaving 9 bases between the germline ends. CDR3 length: 14 amino acids. The PCR used 60 Vbeta and 13 Jbeta primers. Profiled with immunoSEQ multiplex PCR; TCRdb holds only in-frame clones, not every one. The sample carries about 78,000 clones, about 64% recorded once. The chain links TRBV5-6 to TRBJ2-2; D is uncertain. Sequences were obtained from PBMCs. The receptor was isolated from a man between 25 and 39 years old in good health and CMV-seropositive. The CDR3 bases are TGTGCCAGCAGCTTGGGCGGTGTAGCCGGGGAGCTGTTTTTT. Its translation: CASSLGGVAGELFF. Full variable domain (missing parts from reference TRBV5-6 and TRBJ2-2): DAGVTQSPTHLIKTRGQQVTLRCSPKSGHDTVSWYQQALGQGPQFIFQYYEEEERQRGNFPDRFSGHQFPNYSSELNVNALLLGDSALYLCASSLGGVAGELFFGEGSRLTVL.